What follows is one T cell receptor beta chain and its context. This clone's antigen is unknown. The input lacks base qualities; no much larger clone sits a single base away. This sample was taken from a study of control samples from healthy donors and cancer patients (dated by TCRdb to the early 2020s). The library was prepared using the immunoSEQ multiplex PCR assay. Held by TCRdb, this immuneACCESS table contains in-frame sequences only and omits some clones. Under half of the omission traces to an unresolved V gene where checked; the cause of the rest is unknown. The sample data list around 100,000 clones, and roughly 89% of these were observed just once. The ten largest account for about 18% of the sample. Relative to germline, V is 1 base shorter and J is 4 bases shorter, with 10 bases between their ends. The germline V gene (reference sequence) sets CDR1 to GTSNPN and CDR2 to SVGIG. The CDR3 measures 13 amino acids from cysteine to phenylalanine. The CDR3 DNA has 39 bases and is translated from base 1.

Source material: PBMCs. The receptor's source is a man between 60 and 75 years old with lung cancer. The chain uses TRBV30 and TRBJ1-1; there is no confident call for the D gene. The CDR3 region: CAWSAQRVTEAFF. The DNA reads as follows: TGTGCCTGGAGTGCCCAACGGGTCACTGAAGCTTTCTTT.